This TCR beta chain was captured in a study of Ad26.COV2.S vaccination and SARS-CoV-2 variants. As for the study in general: Donor was assigned to the Ad26.COV2.S arm of trial COV1001. In the study, Ad26.COV2.S was injected intramuscularly once, or twice 56 days apart.

Concerning this clone: Its specificity is not known.

Method: immunoSEQ multiplex PCR; TCRdb's copy keeps in-frame clones and lacks some. Among 200,000 to 300,000 clones listed, roughly 90% were seen once. General study points: Vaccine recipients showed a spike-specific TCR breadth that was higher than in placebo recipients.

The sample's treatment: around 19 received Ad26.COV2.S at low or high dose, single or two shots; roughly five received placebo; per-sample allocation not given. The samples date from day 63 after the first vaccine or placebo injection. The CDR3 length is 20 residues. Unmatched junction bases numbered 14, after V lost 0 bases and J lost 3 bases. The germline V gene encodes CDR1 GTSNPN and CDR2 SVGIG (reference sequence). The starting material was peripheral blood, obtained in a trial of Ad26.COV2.S vaccine versus placebo. V is TRBV30 and J is TRBJ2-2; 12 bases agree with TRBD1. The sequence derives from a person between 18 and 59 years old who received the Ad26.COV2.S COVID-19 vaccine or a placebo. CDR3 bases: TGTGCCTGGAGTGTACCCCCACCGGGACAGGGGGCGCGGTACACCGGGGAGCTGTTTTTT. Amino acids: CAWSVPPPGQGARYTGELFF.